This T cell receptor beta chain was recorded in a study of cytomegalovirus exposure and HLA in healthy donors. Study-wide context: There were approximately 81 million unique TCRs (from HLA-typed donors) in an early data release. Broader study findings: In a later analysis, compared with equally common non-associated chains, HLA-associated beta chains were more expanded. An analysis was carried out later, and it reportedly showed fewer N-insertions in an Asian-associated ancestry cluster than the roughly 700-donor mean.

Points on this clone: Its antigen is not identified.

There are 14 residues in the CDR3. V lost 4 bases, J lost 3 bases, and 12 bases lay in between. The germline CDR1 and CDR2 sequences are KGHSH and LQKENI. The PCR ran on 60 Vbeta and 13 Jbeta primers. Assay: immunoSEQ multiplex PCR; the TCRdb copy retains only in-frame clones and omits some. The profile shows fewer than 150,000 clones, around 83% of them singletons. The chain combines TRBV18 with TRBJ1-1, with D possibly being TRBD1 (6 bases). This receptor was obtained from a woman in her twenties or thirties in good health and CMV-seropositive. Material for sequencing was PBMCs. This CDR3 is CASSLSGHYTEAFF. In DNA form, the CDR3 reads TGTGCCAGCTCACTGTCGGGACATTACACTGAAGCTTTCTTT.